This TCR beta chain derives from a study of blood T cells in healthy people across ages. A second PCR of about 7 to 12 cycles used a sample-barcoded 5' primer and a J-beta primer mix. A template-switch adaptor containing 12 random nucleotides labeled each cDNA molecule. Each CDR3 protein is one row after TCRdb ran MiXCR on the 5' RACE reads. The table lists a few hundred thousand distinct CDR3 sequences, 50% to 60% of them singletons, with under 65% in the top ten. Trimming removed 7 bases at V and 11 bases at J, with 26 bases between. Germline V gene sequence: CDR1 MNHEY, CDR2 SVGAGI. CDR3 length: 15 amino acids. Staff drew around 10 milliliters of peripheral blood from each donor.

The clonotype originates from a man in his sixties in good health. Sequenced material: blood. This sequence joins TRBV6-5 and TRBJ2-5, with D perhaps TRBD1 or TRBD2 (6 bases each). The CDR3 region has the DNA TGTGCCAGCACCAAGAGGGGTGCCGGGGGCTATGAGCAGTACTTC. It translates to CASTKRGAGGYEQYF.